This T cell receptor (beta chain) stems from a study of molecular identifiers for immune sequencing clone quantification. Notes on the study in general: Clonotypes topping 20 RNA copies carried over 97% of effector molecules but under 1% of naive ones. Among 800,000 to 1,000,000 naive cells, as was reported, spiked Jurkat TCR RNA from one cell was detectable.

TCRdb reprocessed the PCR reads with MiXCR, giving one entry per CDR3 protein. In the table there are approximately 97,000 distinct CDR3 sequences, 20% to 25% of which are singletons. Sorting captured naive CD8 T cells as CD8+CD4-CCR7+CD45RA+. In regard to this clonotype: The antigen is undetermined. A read error may explain this, as a much larger clone is one base away.

Per germline, CDR1 LGHNA and CDR2 YNFKEQ. CDR3 size: 17 residues. The source is a human donor in good health. Some libraries in this study had Jurkat cell RNA spiked in. Sequences were obtained from naive CD8+ T cells from blood, with Jurkat cell RNA spiked in. The subset was: FACS-sorted CD8+CD4-CCR7+CD45RA+ naive T cells. This sequence joins TRBV4-2 and TRBJ2-5; TRBD2 matches at 10 bases. CDR3 loop: CASSQDLAGGIQEPQYF. CDR3 bases: TGTGCCAGCAGCCAAGATTTAGCGGGAGGAATCCAAGAGCCCCAGTACTTC.